Presented here are 9 T cell receptor beta chains from one specimen sequenced in a study of early stage breast cancer tumors. Assay used: immunoSEQ multiplex PCR; TCRdb lists only in-frame clones, some missing. The sample includes just over 70,000 clones, roughly three quarters of them seen just once. The sample taken for sequencing was blood. Source of these receptors: a person between 55 and 69 years old with breast cancer.

V usage is TRBV28 and J usage is TRBJ2-1; 8 nucleotides align to TRBD2. Trimming removed 3 bases from V and 5 bases from J; junction bases left unmatched: 9. CDR3 size: 16 residues. Germline V gene sequence: CDR1 MDHEN, CDR2 SYDVKM. The CDR3 DNA reads as TGTGCCAGCAGTTTTCTTGCGGGAGGAACTGACAATGAGCAGTTCTTC. It yields the protein CASSFLAGGTDNEQFF.

This clone came up a few times. The chain employs TRBV18 and TRBJ2-2; 8 bases agree with TRBD1. In germline, CDR1 is KGHSH, CDR2 LQKENI. The CDR3 is 15 amino acids. J was trimmed by 5 bases and V by 2 bases; bases with no gene match: 4. The CDR3 DNA reads TGTGCCAGCTCACCAGAGACAGGGGTAACCGGGGAGCTGTTTTTT. It specifies CASSPETGVTGELFF.

The gene calls are TRBV7-8 and TRBJ1-2; D remains unclear. The CDR3 consists of 13 residues. Trimming cost V 1 base and J 8 bases, with 11 bases left between them. Germline V gene lookup returns CDR1 SGHVS and CDR2 FQNEAQ. CDR3 loop: CASSLGSALGYTF. For the CDR3, the DNA is TGTGCCAGCAGCTTAGGCTCAGCCCTCGGCTACACCTTC. The entire variable domain, with the rest obtained from reference TRBV7-8 and TRBJ1-2, is as follows: GAGVSQSPRYKVAKRGQDVALRCDPISGHVSLFWYQQALGQGPEFLTYFQNEAQLDKSGLPSDRFFAERPEGSVSTLKIQRTQQEDSAVYLCASSLGSALGYTFGSGTRLTVV.

This clone showed up just once. The chain employs TRBV19 and TRBJ1-1; D gene uncertain. Germline V gene data show CDR1 as LNHDA and CDR2 as SQIVND (reference sequence). The CDR3 length is 13 residues. The ends were cut back, 4 bases at V and 1 base at J, with 7 bases in the middle. This CDR3 reads CASSTRQNTEAFF. Written as DNA, the CDR3 is TGTGCCAGTAGTACCCGACAGAACACTGAAGCTTTCTTT.

The V call is TRBV5-1, the J call TRBJ1-3, with TRBD1 matching 11 bases. Trimming took 1 base from V and 0 from J; bases not matched to a gene: 12. Per the germline V gene, CDR1 is SGHRS and CDR2 is YFSETQ. This CDR3 region has 20 residues. The CDR3 DNA reads TGCGCCAGCAGCTTGTCGTGGACAGGGGGCCCCCCGAGCTCTGGAAACACCATATATTTT. Amino acid sequence: CASSLSWTGGPPSSGNTIYF.

The gene calls are TRBV5-1 and TRBJ2-4, with 14 bases matching TRBD2. The CDR3 is 20 amino acids. The germline CDR1 and CDR2 sequences are SGHRS and YFSETQ. Trimming removed 0 bases from V and 0 bases from J; junction bases left unmatched: 8. The CDR3 sequence is CASSLDRLAGGPGAKNIQYF. CDR3 nucleotide sequence: TGCGCCAGCAGCTTGGATAGACTAGCGGGGGGGCCCGGAGCCAAAAACATTCAGTACTTC. The whole variable domain, remainder taken from reference TRBV5-1 and TRBJ2-4, is KAGVTQTPRYLIKTRGQQVTLSCSPISGHRSVSWYQQTPGQGLQFLFEYFSETQRNKGNFPGRFSGRQFSNSRSEMNVSTLELGDSALYLCASSLDRLAGGPGAKNIQYFGAGTRLSVL.

CDR3 protein: CATSGFGELFF. CDR3 DNA: TGTGCCACTTCAGGTTTCGGGGAGCTGTTTTTT. The chain is built from TRBV28 and TRBJ2-2; unclear D gene. CDR1 is MDHEN, CDR2 SYDVKM, per germline. Trimming took off 10 bases at V and 7 bases at J, with 10 bases between the two ends. CDR3 length: 11 residues.

The chain is built from TRBV6-5 and TRBJ2-5; 7 bases map to TRBD2. The CDR3 totals 14 residues. Germline loops: CDR1 MNHEY, CDR2 SVGAGI. Trimming at V came to 2 bases and at J to 1 base, leaving 1 base not matched to a gene. CDR3 nucleotide sequence: TGTGCCAGCAGTTACCAGCGGGGCCAAGAGACCCAGTACTTC. This sequence encodes CASSYQRGQETQYF.

The genes are TRBV5-4 and TRBJ1-2, with TRBD1 matching over 8 bases. Germline loops: CDR1 SGHNT, CDR2 YYREEE (reference sequence). Germline trimming cut 1 base from V and 8 bases from J; bases unmatched to any gene: 1. The CDR3 is 12 amino acids. DNA of the CDR3: TGTGCCAGCAGCTTGCAGGGGGCGGGCTACACCTTC. Translating gives CASSLQGAGYTF.